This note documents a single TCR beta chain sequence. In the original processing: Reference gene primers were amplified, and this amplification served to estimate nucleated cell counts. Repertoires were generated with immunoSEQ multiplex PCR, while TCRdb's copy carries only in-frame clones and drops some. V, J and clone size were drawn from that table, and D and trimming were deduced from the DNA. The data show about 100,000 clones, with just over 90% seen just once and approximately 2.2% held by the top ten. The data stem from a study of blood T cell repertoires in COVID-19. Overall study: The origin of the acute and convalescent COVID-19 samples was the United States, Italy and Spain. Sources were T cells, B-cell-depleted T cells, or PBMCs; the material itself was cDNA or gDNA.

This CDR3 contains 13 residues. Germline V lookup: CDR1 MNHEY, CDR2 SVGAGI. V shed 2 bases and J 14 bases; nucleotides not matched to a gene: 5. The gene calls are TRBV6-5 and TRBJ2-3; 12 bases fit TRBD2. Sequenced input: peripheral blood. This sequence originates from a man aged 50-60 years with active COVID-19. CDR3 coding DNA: TGTGCCAGCAGTTACGGACTAGCGGGAATTTGGTATTTT. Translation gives CASSYGLAGIWYF.